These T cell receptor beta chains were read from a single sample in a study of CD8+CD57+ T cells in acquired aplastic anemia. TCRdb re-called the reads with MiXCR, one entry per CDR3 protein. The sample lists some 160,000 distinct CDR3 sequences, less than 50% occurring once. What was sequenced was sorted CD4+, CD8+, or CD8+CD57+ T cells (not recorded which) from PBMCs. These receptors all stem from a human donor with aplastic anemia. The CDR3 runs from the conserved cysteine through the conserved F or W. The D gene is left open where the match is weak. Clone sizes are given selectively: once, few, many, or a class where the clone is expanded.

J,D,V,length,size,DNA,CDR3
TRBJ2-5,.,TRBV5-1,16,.,TGCGCCAGCAGCTTGGCCGTCGGGGGAGGACAAGAGACCCAGTACTTC,CASSLAVGGGQETQYF
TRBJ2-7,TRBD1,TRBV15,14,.,TGTGCCACCAGCAAGGACAGGGTTCCCCACGAGCAGTACTTC,CATSKDRVPHEQYF
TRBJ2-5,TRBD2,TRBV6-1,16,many,TGTGCCAGCAGTTTCCGCAGCGGGAGGGCCCAAGAGACCCAGTACTTC,CASSFRSGRAQETQYF
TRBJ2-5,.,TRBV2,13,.,TGTGCCAGCACCCGATCGTTTCGAGAGACCCAGTACTTC,CASTRSFRETQYF
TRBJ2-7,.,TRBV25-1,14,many,TGTGCCAGCAGTGCGTACGGTGTCTCCTACGAGCAGTACTTC,CASSAYGVSYEQYF
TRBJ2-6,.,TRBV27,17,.,TGTGCCAGCAGTCCAGGACACCTCCTCTCTGGGGCCAACGTCCTGACTTTC,CASSPGHLLSGANVLTF
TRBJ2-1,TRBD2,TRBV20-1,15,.,TGCAGTGCTAGAGACGGCGGGGGCTCCTACAATGAGCAGTTCTTC,CSARDGGGSYNEQFF
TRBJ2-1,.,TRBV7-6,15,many,TGTGCCAGCAGCCCCAGTTGGAGCTCACGGGATGAGCAGTTCTTC,CASSPSWSSRDEQFF
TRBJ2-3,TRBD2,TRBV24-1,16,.,TGTGCCACCAGTGATTTGGGCGGGGGGGCACCAGGTACGCAGTATTTT,CATSDLGGGAPGTQYF
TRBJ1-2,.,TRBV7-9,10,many,TGTGCCAGCGACCGTGATGGCTACACCTTC,CASDRDGYTF
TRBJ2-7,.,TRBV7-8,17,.,TGTGCCAGCAGCTTAGCCACAACCGGGACCAGACTTTACGAGCAGTACTTC,CASSLATTGTRLYEQYF
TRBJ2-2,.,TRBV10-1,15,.,TGCGCCAGCAGTATGTGGGGTCAGTCCACCGGGGAGCTGTTTTTT,CASSMWGQSTGELFF
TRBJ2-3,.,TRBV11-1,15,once,TGTGCCAGCAGCTTAGCGGCGGGATCGACAGATACGCAGTATTTT,CASSLAAGSTDTQYF
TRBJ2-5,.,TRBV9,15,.,TGTGCCAGCAGCCCCGGACAGACCTCCCAAGAGACCCAGTACTTC,CASSPGQTSQETQYF
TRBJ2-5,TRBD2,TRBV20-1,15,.,TGCAGTGCTCTGCAGGCAGCGGGGGAACAAGAGACCCAGTACTTC,CSALQAAGEQETQYF
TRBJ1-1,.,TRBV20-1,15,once,TGCAGTGCCGCCACCCCGGGTCTTCCGAACACTGAAGCTTTCTTT,CSAATPGLPNTEAFF
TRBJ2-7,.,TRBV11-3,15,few,TGTGCCAGCAGCTTAGAGCCGGGACACCCCTACGAGCAGTACTTC,CASSLEPGHPYEQYF
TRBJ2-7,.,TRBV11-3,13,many,TGTGCCAGCAGCTTAGCGGCAGGGGCCGAGCAGTACTTC,CASSLAAGAEQYF
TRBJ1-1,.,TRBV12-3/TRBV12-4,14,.,TGTGCCAGCAGGTTGGACGGCCAGAACACTGAAGCTTTCTTT,CASRLDGQNTEAFF
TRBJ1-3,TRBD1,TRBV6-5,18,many,TGTGCCAGCAGTTACTCTAGGGGACAGTCCTCCTCTGGAAACACCATATATTTT,CASSYSRGQSSSGNTIYF
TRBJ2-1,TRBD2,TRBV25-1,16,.,TGTGCCAGCAGTTCTCCGGGACTAGCGGGAGTGGATGAGCAGTTCTTC,CASSSPGLAGVDEQFF
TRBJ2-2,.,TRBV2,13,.,TGTGCCAGCAGAGGAAGTTACACCGGGGAGCTGTTTTTT,CASRGSYTGELFF
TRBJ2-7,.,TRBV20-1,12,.,TGCAGTGCTAGTCGCCCCTCCTACGAGCAGTACTTC,CSASRPSYEQYF
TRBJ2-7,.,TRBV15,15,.,TGTGCCACCAGCAGAGACAGGGGTGGGGGCTACGAGCAGTACTTC,CATSRDRGGGYEQYF
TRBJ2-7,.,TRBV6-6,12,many,TGTGCCAGCAGCCCCGGGCCTTACGAGCAGTACTTC,CASSPGPYEQYF
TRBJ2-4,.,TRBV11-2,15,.,TGTGCCAGCAGCTCCGGGACACCAGCCAAAAACATTCAGTACTTC,CASSSGTPAKNIQYF
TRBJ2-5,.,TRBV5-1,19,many,TGCGCCAGCAGCTTGTTCAGGCACGGGACTCCGTTATTGGGAGAGACCCAGTACTTC,CASSLFRHGTPLLGETQYF
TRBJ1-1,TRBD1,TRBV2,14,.,TGTGCCAGCAGTGACGACAGGGCGAACACTGAAGCTTTCTTT,CASSDDRANTEAFF
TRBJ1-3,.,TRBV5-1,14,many,TGCGCCAGCAGCACTAACACGCCTGGAAACACCATATATTTT,CASSTNTPGNTIYF
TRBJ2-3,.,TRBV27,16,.,TGTGCCAGCAGTTTATATTCCGGCAGTAGCACAGATACGCAGTATTTT,CASSLYSGSSTDTQYF
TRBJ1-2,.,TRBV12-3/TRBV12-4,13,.,TGTGCCAGCAGTTTACAGGTTTTCTATGGCTACACCTTC,CASSLQVFYGYTF
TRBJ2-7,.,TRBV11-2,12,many,TGTGCCAGCAGCTCGGGACACTACGAGCAGTACTTC,CASSSGHYEQYF
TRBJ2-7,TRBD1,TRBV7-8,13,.,TGTGCCAGCAGCTCGTGGACAGGGCAGGAGCAGTACTTC,CASSSWTGQEQYF
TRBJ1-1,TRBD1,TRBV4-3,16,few,TGCGCCAGCAGCCAAGTTCAGGGGGTATTGGGCACTGAAGCTTTCTTT,CASSQVQGVLGTEAFF
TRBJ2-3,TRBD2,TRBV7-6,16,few,TGTGCCAGCAGCCCGCGGACTAGCGGGGGGACAGATACGCAGTATTTT,CASSPRTSGGTDTQYF
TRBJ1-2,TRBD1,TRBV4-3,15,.,TGCGCCAGCAGCCCCTCGACAGGGGGAGACTATGGCTACACCTTC,CASSPSTGGDYGYTF
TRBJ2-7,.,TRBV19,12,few,TGTGCCAGTAGTCCAGGGGTTGCCGAGCAGTACTTC,CASSPGVAEQYF
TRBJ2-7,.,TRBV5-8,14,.,TGTGCCAGCAGCTTGGTCTGGACTCCCTACGAGCAGTACTTC,CASSLVWTPYEQYF
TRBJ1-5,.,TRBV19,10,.,TGTGCCAGTAGTAGTCAGCCCCAGCATTTT,CASSSQPQHF
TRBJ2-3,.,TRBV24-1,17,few,TGTGCCACCAGTGACCCTCCTAGCGGAGGGGGTACAGATACGCAGTATTTT,CATSDPPSGGGTDTQYF